The entry that follows covers one T cell receptor beta chain sequence. This entry is derived from a study of cytotoxic CD8 clonotypes in ibrutinib-treated CLL. Profiled with immunoSEQ multiplex PCR; TCRdb holds only in-frame clones, not every one. The sample shows approximately 320,000 clones, 67% of them seen only once. This TCR was recovered from a human donor with chronic lymphocytic leukemia. Specimen: PBMCs, collected after 36 months of ibrutinib treatment.

CDR3 in DNA: TGTGCCAGCAGCCCCCGGGGCAGGGTCTCCTACGAGCAGTACTTC. Amino acids: CASSPRGRVSYEQYF. The V call is TRBV11-3, the J call TRBJ2-7; either TRBD1 or TRBD2 may fit D (5 bases each). CDR1 SGHNT and CDR2 YENEEA come from the germline V gene. The ends were cut back, 5 bases at V and 0 bases at J, with 14 bases in the middle. The CDR3 sequence is 15 residues long.